A single sample is the source of the 28 T cell receptor beta chains below, sequenced in a study of radiotherapy plus CTLA-4 blockade in lung cancer. Repertoires were generated with immunoSEQ multiplex PCR, while TCRdb's copy carries only in-frame clones and drops some. The table records some 80,000 clones, approximately 80% of them present only once. The sequences come from peripheral blood, collected from a patient treated with radiotherapy plus ipilimumab. The origin of the receptors is a human donor with non-small cell lung cancer who had stable disease on radiotherapy plus ipilimumab.

The chain combines TRBV19 with TRBJ2-7; either TRBD1 or TRBD2 may supply D (5 bases each). With 5 bases removed from V and 0 bases from J, the gap between germline ends came to 14 bases. This CDR3 comprises 15 residues. Germline V lookup: CDR1 LNHDA, CDR2 SQIVND (reference sequence). CDR3: CASSQVGAGSYEQYF. The CDR3, as DNA: TGTGCCAGTAGTCAGGTCGGGGCTGGCTCCTACGAGCAGTACTTC.

The J gene is TRBJ2-1, the V gene TRBV9, with TRBD1 as a possible D gene (5 bases). Germline V gene lookup returns CDR1 SGDLS and CDR2 YYNGEE. The CDR3 loop spans 15 amino acids. Trimming took off 0 bases at V and 9 bases at J, with 16 bases between the two ends. The CDR3 is CASSVESKPQGEQFF. Here the CDR3 DNA reads TGTGCCAGCAGCGTAGAGTCCAAACCGCAGGGTGAGCAGTTCTTC. Full variable domain (rest looked up from reference TRBV9 and TRBJ2-1): DSGVTQTPKHLITATGQRVTLRCSPRSGDLSVYWYQQSLDQGLQFLIQYYNGEERAKGNILERFSAQQFPDLHSELNLSSLELGDSALYFCASSVESKPQGEQFFGPGTRLTVL.

This chain links TRBV14 with TRBJ2-7; D may match TRBD1 or TRBD2 (5 bases each). Trimming removed 5 bases at V and 2 bases at J, with 25 bases between. Germline CDR1 is SGHDN and CDR2 is FVKESK. This CDR3 spans 18 amino acids. The CDR3 spells CASSARLPGPPIPYEQYF. The CDR3 DNA reads as TGTGCCAGCAGCGCCCGCCTCCCGGGACCGCCGATTCCCTACGAGCAGTACTTC.

This sequence joins TRBV5-1 and TRBJ2-7; D is ambiguous. This CDR3 has 14 residues. Germline lookup yields CDR1 SGHRS and CDR2 YFSETQ. Trimming removed 7 bases at V and 7 bases at J, with 21 bases between. CDR3 region: CASAPGGSTVEQYF. For the CDR3, the DNA is TGCGCCAGCGCCCCTGGCGGCAGTACGGTGGAGCAGTACTTC.

The chain employs TRBV18 and TRBJ1-6; D is unresolved. V was pared by 2 bases and J by 0 bases, with 11 bases between. CDR1 is KGHSH and CDR2 is LQKENI in the germline V gene. The CDR3 spans 17 residues. As DNA, the CDR3 is TGTGCCAGCTCACCAAGACTGACTAACTCCTATAATTCACCCCTCCACTTT. This translates into CASSPRLTNSYNSPLHF. Variable domain in full (rest from reference TRBV18 and TRBJ1-6): NAGVMQNPRHLVRRRGQEARLRCSPMKGHSHVYWYRQLPEEGLKFMVYLQKENIIDESGMPKERFSAEFPKEGPSILRIQQVVRGDSAAYFCASSPRLTNSYNSPLHFGNGTRLTVT.

With respect to this clone: This CDR3 is missing its conserved last phenylalanine or tryptophan, likely due to a read error. The chain is built from TRBV10-2 and TRBJ2-7, with D possibly being TRBD1 or TRBD2 (6 bases each). Germline lookup yields CDR1 WSHSY and CDR2 SAAADI. This CDR3 spans 14 amino acids. Deletions cut 5 bases from V and 7 bases from J, with 18 bases between. The CDR3: CASSIRGWGGEQYL. The CDR3 nucleotides are TGCGCCAGCAGTATCAGGGGCTGGGGAGGAGAGCAGTACCTC.

This clone was detected a few times. The V call is TRBV7-6, the J call TRBJ2-7; 8 bases agree with TRBD1. The junction had 9 bases not matched to a gene; V was cut back by 5 bases and J by 3 bases. The CDR3 covers 15 residues. CDR1 SGHVS and CDR2 FNYEAQ come from the germline V gene. The CDR3 region has the DNA TGTGCCAGCAGCCCAGCTTCAGGGGGCATCTACGAGCAGTACTTC. Translating it yields CASSPASGGIYEQYF.

CDR3 residues: CASSWARSQPQHF. The CDR3 DNA follows: TGTGCCAGTAGCTGGGCGCGTTCTCAGCCCCAGCATTTT. The chain combines TRBV19 with TRBJ1-5; D ambiguous. V lost 6 bases and J lost 6, with 12 bases in between. The CDR3 has 13 residues. Germline V gene sequence: CDR1 LNHDA, CDR2 SQIVND (reference sequence).

The chain employs TRBV28 and TRBJ1-4, with 10 positions matching TRBD1. CDR1 and CDR2 from the germline V gene are MDHEN and SYDVKM. The CDR3 consists of 15 residues. The V gene end was trimmed by 3 bases and the J gene end by 8 bases; junction bases not matched to a gene: 6. In DNA form, the CDR3 reads TGTGCCAGCAGTTTGGGAAGGGGACAGGGGGAAAAACTGTTTTTT. This encodes CASSLGRGQGEKLFF.

The J gene is TRBJ1-2, the V gene TRBV7-9; 8 bases match TRBD1. The CDR3 runs 12 residues. CDR1 and CDR2 (germline): SEHNR, FQNEAQ (reference sequence). The V segment lost 6 bases and the J segment 6 bases; nucleotides outside the gene matches: 3. CDR3 DNA: TGTGCCAGCAGTCCGACAGGGGATGGCTACACCTTC. Translation: CASSPTGDGYTF.

The V call is TRBV7-6, the J call TRBJ2-3; 10 bases map to TRBD2. Trimming took 2 bases from V and 6 from J; bases not matched to a gene: 17. This CDR3 is built from 19 residues. From germline, CDR1 is SGHVS and CDR2 FNYEAQ. The CDR3 loop reads CASSLLRWASGGLLDTQYF. CDR3 nucleotides: TGTGCCAGCAGCTTACTGAGATGGGCTAGCGGGGGATTGTTGGATACGCAGTATTTT.

A single count supports this clone. This chain links TRBV7-8 with TRBJ2-7, with 14 positions matching TRBD2. This CDR3 spans 20 amino acids. Trimming cost V 3 bases and J 1 base; bases outside gene matches: 14. Germline V gives CDR1 SGHVS, CDR2 FQNEAQ. CDR3 coding DNA: TGTGCCAGCAGCTTCAGGGGTGGACTAGCGGGAGGAAAACGATCCTACGAGCAGTACTTC. This encodes CASSFRGGLAGGKRSYEQYF.

The chain couples TRBV27 to TRBJ1-5; 9 bases are shared with TRBD1. V was pared by 5 bases and J by 2 bases, with 7 bases of the junction left unmatched. The CDR3 has 16 amino acids. From germline, CDR1 is MNHEY and CDR2 SMNVEV (reference sequence). CDR3 DNA: TGTGCCAGCAGTCGGACAGGGGTAGTTGGCAATCAGCCCCAGCATTTT. Translation gives CASSRTGVVGNQPQHF.

The table lists this clone with a few counts. The J gene is TRBJ1-1, the V gene TRBV10-1, with D maybe TRBD1 (6 bases). The germline V gene has CDR1 WNHNN and CDR2 SYGVQD (reference sequence). V was cut by 4 bases and J by 6 bases, with 15 bases left in between. This CDR3 region has 14 residues. The CDR3 sequence: CASSGTGRYPEAFF. Here the CDR3 DNA reads TGCGCCAGCAGTGGTACAGGGCGCTACCCTGAAGCTTTCTTT.

The chain is built from TRBV28 and TRBJ1-4; D remains ambiguous. The CDR3 covers 14 residues. V gave up 2 bases and J gave up 4 bases, with 8 bases separating them. Germline CDR1 is MDHEN and CDR2 is SYDVKM. The CDR3 region is CASSLVGLNEKLFF. CDR3 nucleotides: TGTGCCAGCAGTTTAGTCGGTCTTAATGAAAAACTGTTTTTT.

The V and J genes are TRBV5-4 and TRBJ2-3; TRBD1 aligns across 8 bases. Germline lookup yields CDR1 SGHNT and CDR2 YYREEE (reference sequence). The CDR3 covers 15 residues. With V trimmed by 4 bases and J by 6 bases, 10 bases remained unmatched. Here the CDR3 DNA reads TGTGCCAGCAGCCGGGGGACAGGAGGGTCCGATACGCAGTATTTT. It yields the protein CASSRGTGGSDTQYF. The variable domain in full, with the rest retrieved from reference TRBV5-4 and TRBJ2-3, is ETGVTQSPTHLIKTRGQQVTLRCSSQSGHNTVSWYQQALGQGPQFIFQYYREEENGRGNFPPRFSGLQFPNYSSELNVNALELDDSALYLCASSRGTGGSDTQYFGPGTRLTVL.

J is TRBJ2-1 and V is TRBV6-1, with 14 bases fitting TRBD2. The trim removed 4 bases at V and 9 bases at J, leaving 8 bases unmatched. CDR1 is MNHNS, CDR2 SASEGT, per germline. This CDR3 has 16 residues. Written as DNA, the CDR3 is TGTGCCAGCAGTGTGTTTGTGACTAGCGGGGGGGTTGAGCAGTTCTTC. Protein product: CASSVFVTSGGVEQFF.

On this clone itself: Additional DNA sequences in this sample encode the identical CDR3. This chain uses TRBV28 with TRBJ2-2, with D maybe TRBD2 (5 bases). The CDR3 is 13 amino acids. V lost 5 bases and J 6 bases, leaving 10 bases between the germline ends. The germline V gene encodes CDR1 MDHEN and CDR2 SYDVKM. The CDR3 DNA follows: TGTGCCAGCAGTGTGAGGGTCCCCGGGGAGCTGTTTTTT. The encoded protein is CASSVRVPGELFF.

The rearrangement joins TRBV6-1 to TRBJ1-6, with D uncertain. The CDR3 extends over 15 amino acids. Germline assignment: CDR1 MNHNS and CDR2 SASEGT. V was clipped by 5 bases and J by 1 base, with 9 bases between them. For the CDR3, the DNA is TGTGCCAGCAGTAACGCGATTTCCTATAATTCACCCCTCCACTTT. Protein sequence: CASSNAISYNSPLHF.

Here the CDR3 DNA reads TGTGCCAGCAGCGCCCGGAGGGGACAGATAGATACGCAGTATTTT. Its protein product is CASSARRGQIDTQYF. This rearrangement joins TRBV9 to TRBJ2-3; tentative D call: TRBD1 (7 bases). Germline V gives CDR1 SGDLS, CDR2 YYNGEE. Between the trimmed V and J ends, which lost 3 bases and 5 bases, there was a span of 16 bases. This CDR3 region has 15 residues.

The chain uses TRBV18 and TRBJ2-2; 9 nucleotides agree with TRBD1. Germline loops: CDR1 KGHSH, CDR2 LQKENI. The CDR3 covers 17 residues. V shed 1 base, J shed 0 bases, and the junction held 3 bases outside the gene matches. The DNA for the CDR3 is TGTGCCAGCTCACCACTGGGACAGGGAACGAACACCGGGGAGCTGTTTTTT. Protein sequence: CASSPLGQGTNTGELFF. Filled out from reference TRBV18 and TRBJ2-2, the complete variable domain reads NAGVMQNPRHLVRRRGQEARLRCSPMKGHSHVYWYRQLPEEGLKFMVYLQKENIIDESGMPKERFSAEFPKEGPSILRIQQVVRGDSAAYFCASSPLGQGTNTGELFFGEGSRLTVL.

V and J are TRBV6-5 and TRBJ1-2; 7 nucleotides agree with TRBD1. V was pared by 0 bases and J by 4 bases, with 5 bases of the junction left unmatched. Per germline, CDR1 MNHEY and CDR2 SVGAGI. This CDR3 comprises 15 residues. The CDR3 loop is CASSYSPRTGYGYTF. CDR3 coding DNA: TGTGCCAGCAGTTACTCCCCTAGGACAGGCTATGGCTACACCTTC.

The chain couples TRBV28 to TRBJ1-3; TRBD1 aligns across 7 bases. V was clipped by 7 bases and J by 1 base; unmatched bases: 16. The CDR3 spans 18 residues. The germline V gene has CDR1 MDHEN and CDR2 SYDVKM. CDR3 sequence (DNA): TGTGCCAGCACCCTGGCAGGGGGGGACCTTAGTTCTGGAAACACCATATATTTT. The encoded protein is CASTLAGGDLSSGNTIYF.

The V call is TRBV7-9, the J call TRBJ2-1, with 11 bases matching TRBD2. Trimming took 4 bases from V and 8 from J; bases not matched to a gene: 7. The CDR3 covers 15 residues. The germline CDR1 and CDR2 sequences are SEHNR and FQNEAQ (reference sequence). The CDR3, as DNA: TGTGCCAGCAGCTCGGGACTAGCGGCCTCGGATGAGCAGTTCTTC. It is translated as CASSSGLAASDEQFF.

The V call is TRBV6-5, the J call TRBJ1-6; D remains unclear. The germline CDR1 and CDR2 sequences are MNHEY and SVGAGI. This CDR3 comprises 15 residues. The V gene lost 0 bases and the J gene lost 6 bases, with 9 bases spanning the gap. CDR3: CASSYSTVPNSPLHF. In DNA form, the CDR3 reads TGTGCCAGCAGTTACTCAACAGTTCCTAATTCACCCCTCCACTTT.

This chain joins TRBV2 and TRBJ2-7, with D possibly being TRBD2 (5 bases). CDR3 length: 15 residues. Between the trimmed V and J ends, which lost 6 bases and 2 bases, there was a span of 17 bases. Per the germline V gene, CDR1 is SNHLY and CDR2 is FYNNEI. CDR3 loop: CASREDQTWAYEQYF. The CDR3 DNA reads as TGTGCCAGCAGGGAGGACCAGACTTGGGCCTACGAGCAGTACTTC.

The chain couples TRBV9 to TRBJ1-5, with a possible D match to TRBD1 (5 bases). Trimming cost V 2 bases and J 0 bases, with 9 bases left between them. Germline V lookup: CDR1 SGDLS, CDR2 YYNGEE. CDR3 length equals 15 residues. CDR3 DNA sequence: TGTGCCAGCAGCGTGGAAGACAGTAGCAATCAGCCCCAGCATTTT. It codes for CASSVEDSSNQPQHF. The complete variable domain, with remaining parts taken from reference TRBV9 and TRBJ1-5, reads DSGVTQTPKHLITATGQRVTLRCSPRSGDLSVYWYQQSLDQGLQFLIQYYNGEERAKGNILERFSAQQFPDLHSELNLSSLELGDSALYFCASSVEDSSNQPQHFGDGTRLSIL.

This rearrangement joins TRBV5-1 to TRBJ2-7; D might be TRBD1 or TRBD2, each matching 5 bases. The CDR3 length is 16 residues. The germline V gene encodes CDR1 SGHRS and CDR2 YFSETQ. The V end was cut by 2 bases, the J end by 4 bases, with 19 bases between. CDR3 residues: CASSFRTGALGYEQYF. CDR3 in DNA: TGCGCCAGCAGCTTCCGGACTGGGGCATTAGGGTACGAGCAGTACTTC.